A selection of T cell receptor beta chains follows, all from one sample in a study of shared clonotypes between healthy human individuals. The table came from immunoSEQ multiplex PCR; TCRdb's copy has only in-frame clones and leaves some out. Of fewer than 650,000 clones listed, around 78% were seen once; the top ten hold around 12%. The specimen was PBMCs. The receptors stem from a woman aged 40 to 50 in good health. Some clones in this sample may be carry-over from other donors' samples. The CDR3 runs from the conserved cysteine through the conserved F or W. A D gene is named only where the DNA matches it firmly. Some rows have no size entry. The others give once, few or many, or a class for an expanded clone.

clone_size d_call j_call v_call cdr3_aa cdr3_nt
- TRBD1 TRBJ2-2 TRBV7-7 CASSRDRTTGELFF TGTGCCAGCAGCCGGGACAGGACCACCGGGGAGCTGTTTTTT
once TRBD1 TRBJ2-7 TRBV5-1 CASSGTGGLGEQYF TGCGCCAGCAGCGGGACAGGGGGCCTGGGCGAGCAGTACTTC
few TRBD1 TRBJ1-2 TRBV2 CASSPTGGNGYTF TGTGCCAGCAGTCCCACAGGGGGCAATGGCTACACCTTC
- - TRBJ2-7 TRBV7-9 CASSHTRGAGAYEQYF TGTGCCAGCAGCCATACCAGGGGGGCTGGAGCCTACGAGCAGTACTTC
- - TRBJ2-3 TRBV9 CASSVEQGTDTQYF TGTGCCAGCAGCGTAGAGCAGGGGACAGATACGCAGTATTTT
- TRBD1 TRBJ1-1 TRBV5-1 CASSLATGGTEAFF TGCGCCAGCAGCTTGGCTACAGGGGGCACTGAAGCTTTCTTT
- - TRBJ2-1 TRBV5-6 CASSLWASNEQFF TGTGCCAGCAGCTTGTGGGCTTCCAATGAGCAGTTCTTC
- - TRBJ2-7 TRBV28 CASSLAGYEQYF TGTGCCAGCAGTTTAGCAGGGTACGAGCAGTACTTC
- - TRBJ2-1 TRBV27 CASSLWGISMGEQFF TGTGCCAGCAGTTTATGGGGTATCTCTATGGGTGAGCAGTTCTTC
- TRBD2 TRBJ2-2 TRBV18 CASSPRTSGSTGELFF TGTGCCAGCTCACCTCGGACTAGCGGGAGCACCGGGGAGCTGTTTTTT
- TRBD1 TRBJ2-1 TRBV15 CATSGLQGMAYNEQFF TGTGCCACCAGCGGGTTACAGGGGATGGCCTACAATGAGCAGTTCTTC
- - TRBJ2-2 TRBV7-2 CASSSRRLENTGELFF TGTGCCAGCAGCTCCCGTCGATTGGAAAACACCGGGGAGCTGTTTTTT
- - TRBJ1-2 TRBV5-4 CASSLDRARQYGYTF TGTGCCAGCAGCTTGGACAGGGCGAGGCAATATGGCTACACCTTC
- - TRBJ1-1 TRBV7-9 CASSTTANTEAFF TGTGCCAGCAGCACGACGGCGAACACTGAAGCTTTCTTT
few - TRBJ2-5 TRBV19 CASGEETQYF TGTGCCAGTGGTGAAGAGACCCAGTACTTC
- TRBD2 TRBJ2-1 TRBV28 CASSPDILAGYNEQFF TGTGCCAGCTCGCCAGACATTTTAGCGGGCTACAATGAGCAGTTCTTC
- - TRBJ1-2 TRBV15 CATSRVGGQQGSYGYTF TGTGCCACCAGCAGGGTTGGAGGGCAGCAAGGATCCTATGGCTACACCTTC
- - TRBJ2-3 TRBV13 CASSLGKPAGTQYF TGTGCCAGCAGCTTAGGGAAACCGGCCGGGACGCAGTATTTT
- - TRBJ1-5 TRBV15 CATSRADQPQHF TGTGCCACCAGCAGAGCTGATCAGCCCCAGCATTTT
- - TRBJ2-1 TRBV2 CASSGRVGAQQFF TGTGCCAGCAGTGGGAGGGTGGGGGCGCAGCAGTTCTTC
- - TRBJ2-2 TRBV5-1 CASSLGGQFTGELFF TGCGCCAGCAGCTTAGGAGGACAATTCACCGGGGAGCTGTTTTTT
- - TRBJ2-6 TRBV6-6 CASSLRGSGANVLTF TGTGCCAGCAGCCTCCGAGGGTCTGGGGCCAACGTCCTGACTTTC
- - TRBJ1-3 TRBV5-1 CASSLGGFGNTIYF TGCGCCAGCAGCTTGGGGGGGTTCGGAAACACCATATATTTT
- TRBD1 TRBJ2-7 TRBV7-6 CASSRRQGGEQYF TGTGCCAGCAGCAGGAGACAGGGGGGCGAGCAGTACTTC
once - TRBJ1-2 TRBV6-6 CASSRSMADYGYTF TGTGCCAGCAGTCGTTCAATGGCGGACTATGGCTACACCTTC
- - TRBJ1-5 TRBV28 CASREGPANNQPQHF TGTGCCAGCAGGGAAGGACCAGCAAACAATCAGCCCCAGCATTTT
few - TRBJ2-6 TRBV9 CASSVTPDGANVLTF TGTGCCAGCAGCGTGACGCCCGACGGGGCCAACGTCCTGACTTTC
- TRBD2 TRBJ2-5 TRBV7-9 CASTETSGIGETQYF TGTGCCAGCACGGAGACTAGCGGGATAGGAGAGACCCAGTACTTC
once - TRBJ2-7 TRBV25-1 CASGGQGIDEQYF TGTGCCAGCGGTGGGCAGGGAATTGACGAGCAGTACTTC
- - TRBJ2-3 TRBV4-3 CASRNRGGDTQYF TGCGCCAGCAGAAACAGGGGGGGAGATACGCAGTATTTT
- - TRBJ2-7 TRBV5-1 CASSPFTGIYEQYF TGCGCCAGCAGCCCTTTCACAGGGATCTACGAGCAGTACTTC
once - TRBJ2-7 TRBV28 CASSLDRGYEQYF TGTGCCAGCAGTTTAGACCGGGGCTACGAGCAGTACTTC